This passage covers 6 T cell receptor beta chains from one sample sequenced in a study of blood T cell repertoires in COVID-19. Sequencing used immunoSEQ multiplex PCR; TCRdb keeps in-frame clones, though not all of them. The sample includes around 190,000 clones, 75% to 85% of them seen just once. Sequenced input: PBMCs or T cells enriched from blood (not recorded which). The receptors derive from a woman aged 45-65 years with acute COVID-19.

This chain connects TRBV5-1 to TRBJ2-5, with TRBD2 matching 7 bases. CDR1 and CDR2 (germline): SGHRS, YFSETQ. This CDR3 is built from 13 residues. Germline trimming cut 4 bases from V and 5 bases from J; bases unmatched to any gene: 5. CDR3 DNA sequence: TGCGCCAGCAGCGTTGGGGGGGGTGAGACCCAGTACTTC. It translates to CASSVGGGETQYF.

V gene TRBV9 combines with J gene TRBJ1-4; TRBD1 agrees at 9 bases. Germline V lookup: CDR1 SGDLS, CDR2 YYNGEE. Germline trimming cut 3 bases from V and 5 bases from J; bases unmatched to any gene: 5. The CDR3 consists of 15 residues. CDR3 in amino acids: CASSGMGQGNEKLFF. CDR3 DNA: TGTGCCAGCAGCGGAATGGGACAGGGAAATGAAAAACTGTTTTTT.

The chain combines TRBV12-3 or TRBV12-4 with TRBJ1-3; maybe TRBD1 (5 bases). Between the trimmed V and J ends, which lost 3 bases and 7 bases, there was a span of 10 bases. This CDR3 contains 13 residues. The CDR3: CASSFSGRNTIYF. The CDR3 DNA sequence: TGTGCCAGCAGTTTCTCAGGGAGGAACACCATATATTTT.

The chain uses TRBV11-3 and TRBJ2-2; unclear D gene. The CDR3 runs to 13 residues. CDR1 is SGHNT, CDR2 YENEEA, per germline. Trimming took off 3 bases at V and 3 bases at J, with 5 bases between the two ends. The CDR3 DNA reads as TGTGCCAGCAGCTTCATTGACACCGGGGAGCTGTTTTTT. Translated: CASSFIDTGELFF.

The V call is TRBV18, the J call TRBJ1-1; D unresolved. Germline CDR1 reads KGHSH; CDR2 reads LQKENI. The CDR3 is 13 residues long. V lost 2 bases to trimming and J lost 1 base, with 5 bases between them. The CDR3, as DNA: TGTGCCAGCTCACCAAAGCGGAACACTGAAGCTTTCTTT. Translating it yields CASSPKRNTEAFF.

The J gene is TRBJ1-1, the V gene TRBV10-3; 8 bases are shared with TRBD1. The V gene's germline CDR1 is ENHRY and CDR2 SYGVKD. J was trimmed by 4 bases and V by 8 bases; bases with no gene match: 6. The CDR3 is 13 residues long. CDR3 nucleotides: TGTGCCATCGGCCGGACAGGGACCACTGAAGCTTTCTTT. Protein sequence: CAIGRTGTTEAFF.